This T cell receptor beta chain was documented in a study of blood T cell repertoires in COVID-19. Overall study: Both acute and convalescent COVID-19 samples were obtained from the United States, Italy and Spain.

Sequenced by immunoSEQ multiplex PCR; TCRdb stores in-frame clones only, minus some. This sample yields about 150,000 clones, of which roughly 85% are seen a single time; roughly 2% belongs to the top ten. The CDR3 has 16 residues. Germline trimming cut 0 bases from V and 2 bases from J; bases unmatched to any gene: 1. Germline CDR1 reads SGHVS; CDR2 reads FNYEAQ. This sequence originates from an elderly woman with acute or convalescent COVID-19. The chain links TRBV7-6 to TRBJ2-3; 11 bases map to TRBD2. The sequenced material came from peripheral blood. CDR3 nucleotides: TGTGCCAGCAGCTTAGCTAGCGGGAGGGACACAGATACGCAGTATTTT. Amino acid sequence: CASSLASGRDTDTQYF.